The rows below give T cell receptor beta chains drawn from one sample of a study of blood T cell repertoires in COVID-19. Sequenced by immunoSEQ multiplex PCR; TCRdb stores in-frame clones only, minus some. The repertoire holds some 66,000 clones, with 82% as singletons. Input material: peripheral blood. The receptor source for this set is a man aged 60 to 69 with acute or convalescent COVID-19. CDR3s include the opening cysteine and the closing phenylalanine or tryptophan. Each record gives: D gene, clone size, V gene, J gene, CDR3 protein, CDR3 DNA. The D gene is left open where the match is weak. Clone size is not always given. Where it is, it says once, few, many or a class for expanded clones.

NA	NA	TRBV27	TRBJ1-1	CASSLGGQAVGTEAFF	TGTGCCAGCAGTTTAGGGGGCCAGGCAGTAGGCACTGAAGCTTTCTTT
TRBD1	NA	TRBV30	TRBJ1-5	CAWSRDRGGQPQHF	TGTGCCTGGAGTCGCGACAGGGGCGGTCAGCCCCAGCATTTT
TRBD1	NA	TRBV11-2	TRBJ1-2	CASSRDRGSWGYTF	TGTGCCAGCAGCCGGGACAGGGGATCATGGGGCTACACCTTC
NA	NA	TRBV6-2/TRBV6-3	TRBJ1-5	CASSRQLEPQHF	TGTGCCAGCAGTAGACAATTGGAGCCCCAGCATTTT
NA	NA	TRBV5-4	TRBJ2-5	CASSPPGQETQYF	TGTGCCAGCAGCCCCCCAGGCCAAGAGACCCAGTACTTC
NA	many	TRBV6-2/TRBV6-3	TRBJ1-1	CASSYSEGNTEAFF	TGTGCCAGCAGTTACTCAGAGGGGAACACTGAAGCTTTCTTT
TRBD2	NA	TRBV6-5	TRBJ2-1	CASSFSGGRSNEQFF	TGTGCCAGCAGTTTTAGCGGGGGCCGAAGCAATGAGCAGTTCTTC
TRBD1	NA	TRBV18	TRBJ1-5	CASSRGTGGDGNQPQHF	TGTGCCAGCTCACGGGGGACAGGGGGCGACGGCAATCAGCCCCAGCATTTT
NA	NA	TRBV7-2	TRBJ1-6	CASSLLSYNSPLHF	TGTGCCAGCAGCTTGCTTAGCTATAATTCACCCCTCCACTTT
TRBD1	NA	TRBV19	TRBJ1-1	CASIPGGQGARNTEAFF	TGTGCCAGTATCCCCGGAGGGCAGGGGGCCAGGAACACTGAAGCTTTCTTT
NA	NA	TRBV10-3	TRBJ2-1	CASRDFPNEQFF	TGTGCCAGCCGGGACTTCCCCAATGAGCAGTTCTTC
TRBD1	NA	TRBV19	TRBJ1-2	CASSGDRGNYGYTF	TGTGCCAGTAGTGGGGACAGAGGAAACTATGGCTACACCTTC
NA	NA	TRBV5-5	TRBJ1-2	CASSVRRGGLNYGYTF	TGTGCCAGCAGCGTCCGGCGGGGAGGGCTGAACTATGGCTACACCTTC
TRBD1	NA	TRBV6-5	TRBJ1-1	CASSSAGRDREAEAFF	TGTGCCAGCAGTTCCGCCGGTAGGGACAGGGAGGCTGAAGCTTTCTTT
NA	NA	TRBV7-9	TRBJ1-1	CASSLDEGDNTEAFF	TGTGCCAGCAGCTTAGACGAAGGAGATAACACTGAAGCTTTCTTT
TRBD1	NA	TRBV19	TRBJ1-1	CASSKNRDSTMNTEAFF	TGTGCCAGTAGTAAGAACAGGGACAGCACTATGAACACTGAAGCTTTCTTT
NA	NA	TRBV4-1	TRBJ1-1	CASSQDRWLNTEAFF	TGCGCCAGCAGCCAAGATCGGTGGTTGAACACTGAAGCTTTCTTT
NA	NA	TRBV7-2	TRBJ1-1	CASSLSGAGTEAFF	TGTGCCAGCAGCCTCAGTGGGGCGGGGACTGAGGCTTTCTTT
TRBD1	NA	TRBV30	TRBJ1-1	CAWGDRPFF	TGTGCCTGGGGGGACAGACCTTTCTTT
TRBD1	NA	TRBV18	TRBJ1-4	CASSQTGGEEKLFF	TGTGCCAGCTCACAGACAGGGGGCGAAGAAAAACTGTTTTTT
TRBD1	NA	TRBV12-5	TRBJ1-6	CASGRSGTGVHSPLHF	TGTGCTAGTGGCCGATCCGGGACAGGGGTTCATTCACCCCTCCACTTT
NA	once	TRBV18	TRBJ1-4	CASSPLVSNEKLFF	TGTGCCAGCTCACCACTCGTCTCTAATGAAAAACTGTTTTTT
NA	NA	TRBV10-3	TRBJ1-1	CAIRWGGSNSEAFF	TGTGCCATCAGATGGGGGGGTAGTAATTCTGAAGCTTTCTTT
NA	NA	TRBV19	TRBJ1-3	CASSIDRVVPGNTIYF	TGTGCCAGTAGTATAGACAGGGTTGTGCCTGGAAACACCATATATTTT
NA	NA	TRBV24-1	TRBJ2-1	CATSETGAVTRDNEQFF	TGTGCCACCAGTGAGACTGGGGCCGTTACCCGGGACAATGAGCAGTTCTTC
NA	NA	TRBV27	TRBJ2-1	CASMEGRDYNEQFF	TGTGCCAGCATGGAGGGCAGGGACTACAATGAGCAGTTCTTC
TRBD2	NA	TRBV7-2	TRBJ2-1	CASSLGGGAGNEQFF	TGTGCCAGCAGCTTAGGCGGGGGGGCCGGGAATGAGCAGTTCTTC
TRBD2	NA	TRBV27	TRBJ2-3	CASSPAGNTDTQYF	TGTGCCAGCAGTCCAGCGGGGAACACAGATACGCAGTATTTT
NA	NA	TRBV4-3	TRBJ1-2	CASSQDIDYGYTF	TGCGCCAGCAGCCAAGATATAGACTATGGCTACACCTTC
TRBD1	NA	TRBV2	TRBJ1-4	CASTYRGEDEKLFF	TGTGCCAGCACCTACAGGGGAGAGGATGAAAAACTGTTTTTT
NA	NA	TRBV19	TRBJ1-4	CASTSGGLGNEKLFF	TGTGCCAGTACCTCGGGGGGGCTTGGGAATGAAAAACTGTTTTTT
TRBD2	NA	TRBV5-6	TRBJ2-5	CASRTWTSQETQYF	TGTGCCAGCAGAACATGGACTAGCCAAGAGACCCAGTACTTC
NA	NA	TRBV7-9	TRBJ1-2	CASTPSGVNYGYTF	TGTGCCAGCACCCCCTCAGGGGTTAACTATGGCTACACCTTC
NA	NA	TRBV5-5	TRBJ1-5	CASSLGLQRGLSQPQHF	TGTGCCAGCAGCTTGGGGCTTCAAAGGGGGTTAAGTCAGCCCCAGCATTTT
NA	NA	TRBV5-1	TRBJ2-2	CASSRYDSYTGELFF	TGCGCCAGCAGCCGGTATGACAGTTACACCGGGGAGCTGTTTTTT
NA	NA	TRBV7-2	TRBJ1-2	CASTQMETNYGYTF	TGTGCCAGCACCCAAATGGAGACTAACTATGGCTACACCTTC
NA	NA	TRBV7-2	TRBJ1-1	CASSPSGGTNTEAFF	TGTGCCAGCAGCCCTAGTGGGGGGACCAACACTGAAGCTTTCTTT
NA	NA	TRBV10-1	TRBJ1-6	CASSESRSGSPLHF	TGCGCCAGCAGTGAGTCGAGGTCCGGTTCACCCCTCCACTTT
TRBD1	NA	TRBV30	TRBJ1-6	CARGQGGDSPLHF	TGTGCCCGGGGACAGGGTGGGGATTCACCCCTCCACTTT
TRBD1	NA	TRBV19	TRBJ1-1	CASSVPGQANTEAFF	TGTGCCAGTAGTGTTCCGGGACAGGCGAACACTGAAGCTTTCTTT
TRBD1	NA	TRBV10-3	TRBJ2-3	CAIGRQGMDTDTQYF	TGTGCCATCGGGCGACAGGGTATGGACACAGATACGCAGTATTTT
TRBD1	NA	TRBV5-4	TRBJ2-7	CASSQRDRAAYEQYF	TGTGCCAGCAGCCAACGGGACAGGGCTGCCTACGAGCAGTACTTC
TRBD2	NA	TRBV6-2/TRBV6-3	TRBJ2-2	CASSPWGLENTGELFF	TGTGCCAGCAGTCCCTGGGGACTAGAGAACACCGGGGAGCTGTTTTTT
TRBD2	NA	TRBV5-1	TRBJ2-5	CASSSGGDGETQYF	TGCGCCAGCAGCTCCGGGGGGGACGGGGAGACCCAGTACTTC
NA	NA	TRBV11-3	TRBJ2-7	CASSPVGRSYEQYF	TGTGCCAGCAGCCCCGTGGGGCGCTCCTACGAGCAGTACTTC
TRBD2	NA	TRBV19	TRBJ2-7	CASRLAGADEQYF	TGTGCCAGTAGACTAGCGGGGGCGGACGAGCAGTACTTC
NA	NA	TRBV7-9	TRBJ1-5	CASSLERDQPQHF	TGTGCCAGCAGCTTAGAGCGGGATCAGCCCCAGCATTTT
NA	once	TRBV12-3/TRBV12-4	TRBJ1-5	CASSLRNQPQHF	TGTGCCAGCAGTTTGCGAAATCAGCCCCAGCATTTT
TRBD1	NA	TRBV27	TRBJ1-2	CASARQGGYGYTF	TGTGCCAGCGCCAGACAGGGTGGCTATGGCTACACCTTC
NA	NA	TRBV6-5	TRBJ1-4	CASSRATNEKLFF	TGTGCCAGCAGTCGGGCAACTAATGAAAAACTGTTTTTT
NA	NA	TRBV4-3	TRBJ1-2	CASSQEATNYGYTF	TGCGCCAGCAGCCAAGAAGCAACTAACTATGGCTACACCTTC
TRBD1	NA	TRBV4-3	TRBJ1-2	CASSQQMGDSYGYTF	TGCGCCAGCAGCCAGCAGATGGGGGACAGCTATGGCTACACCTTC
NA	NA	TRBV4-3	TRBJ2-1	CASSQGGAPPYNEQFF	TGCGCCAGCAGCCAAGGCGGGGCCCCTCCCTACAATGAGCAGTTCTTC
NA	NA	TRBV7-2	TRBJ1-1	CASSLPGGFGTEAFF	TGTGCCAGCAGCTTACCGGGGGGATTCGGCACTGAAGCTTTCTTT
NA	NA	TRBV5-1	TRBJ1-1	CASSLDLGLNTEAFF	TGCGCCAGCAGCTTGGATTTGGGCTTGAACACTGAAGCTTTCTTT
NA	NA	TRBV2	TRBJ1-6	CASPPPGRLSPLHF	TGTGCCAGCCCCCCCCCAGGCAGGTTGTCACCCCTCCACTTT
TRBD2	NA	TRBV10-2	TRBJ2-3	CASRAGGLADTQYF	TGCGCCAGCCGAGCGGGGGGGCTCGCAGATACGCAGTATTTT
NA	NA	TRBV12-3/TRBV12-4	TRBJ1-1	CASSIQGFTEAFF	TGTGCCAGCAGTATACAGGGATTCACTGAAGCTTTCTTT